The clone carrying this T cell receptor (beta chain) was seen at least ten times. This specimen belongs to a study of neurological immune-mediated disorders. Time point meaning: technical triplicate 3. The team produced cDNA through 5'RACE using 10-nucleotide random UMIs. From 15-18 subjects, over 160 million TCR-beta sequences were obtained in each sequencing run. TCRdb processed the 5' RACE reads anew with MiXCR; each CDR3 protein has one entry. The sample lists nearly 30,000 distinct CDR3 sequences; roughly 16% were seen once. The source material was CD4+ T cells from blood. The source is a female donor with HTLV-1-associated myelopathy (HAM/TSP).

CDR3 sequence: CASSSTGGSGYEQYF. The CDR3 region has the DNA TGTGCCAGCAGCTCAACGGGGGGTTCCGGCTACGAGCAGTACTTC. The chain has TRBV11-2 and TRBJ2-7, with 7 bases identical to TRBD2. CDR1 and CDR2 from the germline V gene are SGHAT and FQNNGV. With 4 bases clipped from V and 3 bases from J, the junction kept 9 bases outside the gene matches. The length of the CDR3 is 15 residues.